This T cell receptor beta chain was captured by sequencing in a study of shared clonotypes between healthy human individuals. The data were produced by immunoSEQ multiplex PCR, yet TCRdb's version contains in-frame clones alone and is incomplete. Of over a million clones in the sample, roughly 80% were seen once. CDR3 length equals 17 residues. This clone came up a few times. This rearrangement joins TRBV12-2 to TRBJ2-7; the table's D call of TRBD2 was not tested on the DNA. TRBV12-2 is designated a pseudogene. This receptor was identified in a man between 18 and 29 years old in good health. The sequencing sample was made of memory CD4+ T cells sorted from blood. Subset denoted: CD45RA-negative fraction. The CDR3 region is CASRPDLLAGDRYEQYF. For the CDR3, the DNA is TGTGCAAGTCGCCCCGACTTGTTAGCGGGAGATCGTTACGAGCAGTACTTC.